Listed here are 15 T cell receptor beta chains from one sample, sequenced in a study of neurological immune-mediated disorders. TCRdb re-derived calls from the 5' RACE reads in MiXCR, one entry per CDR3 protein. The top ten clones hold 1.7% of a sample with 74,000 or so distinct CDR3 sequences, under 10% of them seen once. Sequenced: PBMCs. The origin of the receptors is a man aged 45-65 years in good health.

This clonotype was found many times. The chain recombines TRBV11-2 with TRBJ2-1, with TRBD1 identical over 7 bases. The CDR3 has 13 residues. CDR1 SGHAT and CDR2 FQNNGV come from the germline V gene. V shed 4 bases, J shed 6 bases, and the junction held 3 bases outside the gene matches. CDR3 nucleotide sequence: TGTGCCAGCAGCTCTGGGACAGCCAATGAGCAGTTCTTC. Protein product: CASSSGTANEQFF.

This clonotype was counted many times. The rearrangement joins TRBV20-1 to TRBJ2-3; D unclear. The V end lost 0 bases, the J end lost 4 bases, and 14 bases lay between the germline ends. The CDR3 has 15 amino acids. Germline V lookup: CDR1 DFQATT, CDR2 SNEGSKA (reference sequence). The CDR3 DNA sequence: TGCAGTGCTAGAGATCCCCTATCCCCTTCAGATACGCAGTATTTT. It is translated as CSARDPLSPSDTQYF.

This clonotype was observed many times. The chain links TRBV6-1 to TRBJ2-7, with D possibly TRBD2 on 6 matching bases. CDR1 MNHNS and CDR2 SASEGT come from the germline V gene. The CDR3 totals 13 residues. The V and J ends lost 0 bases and 6 bases respectively, with 9 bases between them. The CDR3, as DNA: TGTGCCAGCAGTGAAGCAGGAGGGATCGAGCAGTACTTC. This encodes CASSEAGGIEQYF.

This clonotype was recorded at least ten times. The chain employs TRBV5-1 and TRBJ2-1; 10 bases map to TRBD1. Germline V gene data show CDR1 as SGHRS and CDR2 as YFSETQ. Germline trimming cut 4 bases from V and 4 bases from J; bases unmatched to any gene: 5. The CDR3 runs 15 residues. CDR3 sequence (DNA): TGCGCCAGCAGCCCCGGGACAGGGGCTTACAATGAGCAGTTCTTC. Its translation is CASSPGTGAYNEQFF.

At least ten counts were recorded for this clonotype. The V gene is TRBV7-2, the J gene TRBJ2-3; D is possibly TRBD2 (6 bases). The V end was cut by 2 bases, the J end by 4 bases, with 13 bases between. CDR1 is SGHTA, CDR2 FQGNSA, per germline. This CDR3 region has 15 residues. The CDR3 loop is CASSLFKRRADTQYF. The CDR3 bases are TGTGCCAGCAGCTTATTTAAGCGGAGGGCAGATACGCAGTATTTT.

The sample holds many counts of this clonotype. This chain links TRBV3-1 with TRBJ2-3; possible D gene TRBD1, 5 bases. Germline V gene lookup returns CDR1 LGHDT and CDR2 YNNKEL (reference sequence). The CDR3 is 16 residues long. V was pared by 4 bases and J by 6 bases, with 20 bases between. The CDR3 here is CASSLWQHQGRDTQYF. The CDR3 nucleotides are TGTGCCAGCAGCCTCTGGCAGCACCAGGGTAGGGATACGCAGTATTTT.

V and J are TRBV3-1 and TRBJ2-7; D may be TRBD2 (5 bases). Germline-derived CDR1 and CDR2 are LGHDT and YNNKEL (reference sequence). Trimming shortened V by 5 bases and J by 4 bases, and 12 bases separated the two germline ends. The CDR3 totals 13 residues. The CDR3 loop is CASSSFAGYEQYF. For the CDR3, the DNA is TGTGCCAGCAGCTCCTTCGCGGGTTACGAGCAGTACTTC.

This clonotype occurred many times. The chain recombines TRBV20-1 with TRBJ2-6; a weak D match, TRBD1 (5 bases). The CDR3 consists of 14 residues. Germline lookup yields CDR1 DFQATT and CDR2 SNEGSKA (reference sequence). With 3 bases removed from V and 0 bases from J, the gap between germline ends came to 6 bases. The CDR3 DNA sequence: TGCAGTGCTAGGACAGCCTCTGGGGCCAACGTCCTGACTTTC. Translated, it gives CSARTASGANVLTF.

This clonotype was detected many times. The rearrangement joins TRBV5-1 to TRBJ2-4, with D perhaps matching TRBD1 (6 bases). Trimming stripped 0 bases from V and 0 bases from J, with 13 bases between. The germline gives CDR1 SGHRS, CDR2 YFSETQ. The CDR3 has 17 residues. The DNA of the CDR3 is TGCGCCAGCAGCTTGGCGGTGGGGGCGGAAGCCAAAAACATTCAGTACTTC. Translating it yields CASSLAVGAEAKNIQYF.

This clonotype was picked up many times. The chain employs TRBV5-1 and TRBJ2-1; 8 bases match TRBD2. V shed 1 base and J 3 bases; nucleotides not matched to a gene: 6. Germline V gene lookup returns CDR1 SGHRS and CDR2 YFSETQ. This CDR3 comprises 16 residues. The CDR3 DNA follows: TGCGCCAGCAGCTTGAAAAGGCGGGAGGACTACAATGAGCAGTTCTTC. Amino acids: CASSLKRREDYNEQFF.

This clonotype was detected ten times or more. The rearrangement joins TRBV20-1 to TRBJ1-6; 7 bases align to TRBD1. J lost 3 bases, V lost 0 bases, and 5 bases had no gene match. The length of the CDR3 is 16 residues. Per germline, CDR1 DFQATT and CDR2 SNEGSKA (reference sequence). CDR3 sequence: CSARDERDSYNSPLHF. The CDR3, as DNA: TGCAGTGCTAGAGATGAGCGGGACAGCTATAATTCACCCCTCCACTTT.

This clonotype appeared many times. The genes are TRBV7-2 and TRBJ2-5; tentatively, D is TRBD1 or TRBD2 (5 bases each). V lost 5 bases, J lost 5 bases, and 15 bases lay in between. CDR3 length equals 14 residues. Germline loops: CDR1 SGHTA, CDR2 FQGNSA. CDR3: CASSRSRGLETQYF. CDR3 DNA: TGTGCCAGCAGCCGTAGTCGGGGCTTGGAGACCCAGTACTTC.

This clonotype appeared many times. J is TRBJ1-5 and V is TRBV20-1; D is possibly TRBD1 (5 bases). The germline gives CDR1 DFQATT, CDR2 SNEGSKA (reference sequence). This CDR3 has 14 amino acids. Trimming pared 4 bases from V and 4 bases from J, leaving 14 bases between. The CDR3 loop is CSANSDTLNQPQHF. The DNA of the CDR3 is TGCAGTGCTAACTCGGACACCCTAAATCAGCCCCAGCATTTT.

This clonotype has a count of ten or more. The rearrangement uses TRBV5-1 and TRBJ2-5; 14 nucleotides align to TRBD2. The ends lost 3 bases at V and 4 bases at J; junction bases unmatched: 5. The germline CDR1 and CDR2 sequences are SGHRS and YFSETQ. CDR3 size: 16 residues. Here the CDR3 reads CASSWGTSGSTETQYF. CDR3 nucleotides: TGCGCCAGCAGCTGGGGGACTAGCGGGAGTACAGAGACCCAGTACTTC.

Only a few counts were recorded for this clonotype. The chain links TRBV30 to TRBJ2-7; 8 bases match TRBD1. V lost 4 bases to trimming and J lost 3 bases; unmatched junction nucleotides: 14. Looked up from germline, CDR1 is GTSNPN and CDR2 is SVGIG (reference sequence). The CDR3 length is 16 residues. The CDR3 is CAWKGGTGGDVYEQYF. Here the CDR3 DNA reads TGTGCCTGGAAGGGGGGAACAGGGGGTGATGTCTACGAGCAGTACTTC.